This TCR beta chain was sequenced during a study of blood T cell repertoires in COVID-19. The wider study: Acute and convalescent COVID-19 samples came from the United States, Italy and Spain. Sample material is recorded as cDNA or gDNA derived from T cells, B-cell-depleted T cells, or PBMCs.

Sequenced by immunoSEQ multiplex PCR; TCRdb stores in-frame clones only, minus some. The data show around 330,000 clones, around 87% seen once. Trimming stripped 3 bases from V and 8 bases from J, with 15 bases between. The CDR3 contains 14 residues. Germline V gives CDR1 SGHAT, CDR2 FQNNGV. The chain uses TRBV11-2 and TRBJ2-3; tentatively, D is TRBD1 (5 bases). What was sequenced was peripheral blood. The receptor comes from a woman between 45 and 60 years old with active or convalescent COVID-19. CDR3 protein: CASSLAPGKGTQYF. The CDR3, as DNA: TGTGCCAGCAGCTTGGCCCCAGGGAAGGGTACGCAGTATTTT.